This T cell receptor beta chain was recovered during a study of cytomegalovirus exposure and HLA in healthy donors. The J segment lost 4 bases and the V segment lost 1 base, leaving 4 bases of the junction unmatched. CDR3 length: 15 amino acids. Germline lookup yields CDR1 LGHNA and CDR2 YSLEER. This PCR relied on a set of 60 Vbeta primers and 13 Jbeta primers. Profiling relied on immunoSEQ multiplex PCR, and the TCRdb table lists in-frame clones only, not all of them. The sample lists around 67,000 clones, roughly 68% occurring once. In the case of this clone: Other DNA sequences in this specimen translate into the identical CDR3.

Specimen: PBMCs. This clonotype was sampled from a woman between 50 and 59 years old in good health and CMV-seronegative. This sequence joins TRBV4-3 and TRBJ2-1; 7 bases are a match to TRBD2. CDR3 DNA: TGCGCCAGCAGCCAAGTGCTAGCGGCATACAATGAGCAGTTCTTC. Amino acid sequence: CASSQVLAAYNEQFF.